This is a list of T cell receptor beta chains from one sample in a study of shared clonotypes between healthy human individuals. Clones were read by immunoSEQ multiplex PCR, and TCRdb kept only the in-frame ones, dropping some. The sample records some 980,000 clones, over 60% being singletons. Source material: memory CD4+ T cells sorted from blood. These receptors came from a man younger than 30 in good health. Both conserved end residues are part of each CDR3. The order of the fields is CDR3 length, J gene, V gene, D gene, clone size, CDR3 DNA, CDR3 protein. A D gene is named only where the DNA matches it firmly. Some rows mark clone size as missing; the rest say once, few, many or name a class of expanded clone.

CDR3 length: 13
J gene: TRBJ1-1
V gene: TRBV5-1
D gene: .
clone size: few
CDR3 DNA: TGCGCCAGCAACCCGGGACCGAACACTGAAGCTTTCTTT
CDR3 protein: CASNPGPNTEAFF

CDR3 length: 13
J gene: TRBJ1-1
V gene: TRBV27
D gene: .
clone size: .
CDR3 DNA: TGTGCCAGCAGTCCCAGGGGTGGTACTGAAGCTTTCTTT
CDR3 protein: CASSPRGGTEAFF

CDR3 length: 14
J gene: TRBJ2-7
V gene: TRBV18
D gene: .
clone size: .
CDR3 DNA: TGTGCCAGCTCACCGGGAGAGGGGGCCTACGAGCAGTACTTC
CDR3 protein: CASSPGEGAYEQYF

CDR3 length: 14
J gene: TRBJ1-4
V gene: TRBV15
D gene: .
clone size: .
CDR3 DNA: TGTGCCACCAGCAGAGCCGCAACTAATGAAAAACTGTTTTTT
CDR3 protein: CATSRAATNEKLFF

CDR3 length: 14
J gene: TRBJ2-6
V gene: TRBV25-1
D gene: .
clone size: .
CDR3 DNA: TGTGCCAGCAGCCACAGCTCTGGGGCCAACGTCCTGACTTTC
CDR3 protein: CASSHSSGANVLTF

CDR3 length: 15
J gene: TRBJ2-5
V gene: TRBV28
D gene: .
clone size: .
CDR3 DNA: TGTGCCAGCAGTTACTGGGGTATGTACCAAGAGACCCAGTACTTC
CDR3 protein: CASSYWGMYQETQYF

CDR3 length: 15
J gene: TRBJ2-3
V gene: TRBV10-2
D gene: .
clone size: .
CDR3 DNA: TGCGCCACTATCGAAGGAGGGTATGGGACAGATACGCAGTATTTT
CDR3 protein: CATIEGGYGTDTQYF

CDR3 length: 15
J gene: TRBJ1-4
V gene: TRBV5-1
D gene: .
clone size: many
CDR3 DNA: TGCGCCAGCAGCAAAGGAGGACAGTATAATGAAAAACTGTTTTTT
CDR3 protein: CASSKGGQYNEKLFF

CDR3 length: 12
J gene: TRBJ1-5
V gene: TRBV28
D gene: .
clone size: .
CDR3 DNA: TGTGCCAGCAGTCCCGGGACGGACGGCCAGCATTTT
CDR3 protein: CASSPGTDGQHF

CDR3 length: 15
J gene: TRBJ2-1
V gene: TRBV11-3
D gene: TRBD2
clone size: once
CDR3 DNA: TGTGCCAGCAGCACCCGGGCGGGAGCCTACAATGAGCAGTTCTTC
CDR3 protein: CASSTRAGAYNEQFF

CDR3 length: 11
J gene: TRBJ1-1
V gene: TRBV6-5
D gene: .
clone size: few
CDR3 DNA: TGTGCCAGCAGGCGTGGCACTGAAGCTTTCTTT
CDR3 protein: CASRRGTEAFF

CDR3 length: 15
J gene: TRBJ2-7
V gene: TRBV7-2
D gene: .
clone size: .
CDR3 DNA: TGTGCCAGCAGCGGAGGGCTAGCTCGGTCCTACGAGCAGTACTTC
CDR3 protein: CASSGGLARSYEQYF

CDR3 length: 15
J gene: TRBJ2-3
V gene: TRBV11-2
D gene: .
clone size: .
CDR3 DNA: TGTGCCAGCAGCTTAGATCCAGGAATCACAGATACGCAGTATTTT
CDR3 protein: CASSLDPGITDTQYF

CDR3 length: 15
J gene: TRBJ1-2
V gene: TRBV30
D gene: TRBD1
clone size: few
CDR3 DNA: TGTGCCTGGGAGAACAGGGGGAGAGGTACTTATGGCTACACCTTC
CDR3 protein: CAWENRGRGTYGYTF

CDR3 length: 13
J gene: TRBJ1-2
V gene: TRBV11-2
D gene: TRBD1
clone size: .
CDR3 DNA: TGTGCCAGCAGCTTCACAGGGGCAGTTGGCTACACCTTC
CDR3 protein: CASSFTGAVGYTF

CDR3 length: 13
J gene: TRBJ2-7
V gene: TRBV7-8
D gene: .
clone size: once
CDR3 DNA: TGTGCCAGCAGCTTAGTGTCAGGCTACGAGCAGTACTTC
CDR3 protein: CASSLVSGYEQYF

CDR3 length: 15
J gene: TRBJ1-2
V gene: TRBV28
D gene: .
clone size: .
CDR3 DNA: TGTGCCAGCACTTCCCCTCCGACAGGAAACTATGGCTACACCTTC
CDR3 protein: CASTSPPTGNYGYTF

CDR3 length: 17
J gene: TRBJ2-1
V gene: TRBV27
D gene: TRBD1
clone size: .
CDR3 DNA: TGTGCCAGCAGGGATACAAGGGGGCCCATCTCGCGGAATGAGCAGTTCTTC
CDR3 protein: CASRDTRGPISRNEQFF

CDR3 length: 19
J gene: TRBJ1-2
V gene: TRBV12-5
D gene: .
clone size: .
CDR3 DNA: TGTGCTAGTGGTTTGGTAGCATCGCCCAAGGGAGGGGGTAACTATGGCTACACCTTC
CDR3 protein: CASGLVASPKGGGNYGYTF

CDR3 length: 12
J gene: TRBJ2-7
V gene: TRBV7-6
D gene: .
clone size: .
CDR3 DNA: TGTGCCAGCAGCGCCACTAATTCGGAGCAGTACTTC
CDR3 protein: CASSATNSEQYF

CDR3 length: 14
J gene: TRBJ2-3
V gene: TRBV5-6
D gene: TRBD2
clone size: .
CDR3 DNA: TGTGCCAGCAGCTTGACCCCTAGCGGGGGGGTGCAGTATTTT
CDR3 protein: CASSLTPSGGVQYF

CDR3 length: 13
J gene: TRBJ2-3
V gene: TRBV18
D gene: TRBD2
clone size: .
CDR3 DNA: TGTGCCAGCTCACTGGGACTAGCAGATACGCAGTATTTT
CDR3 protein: CASSLGLADTQYF

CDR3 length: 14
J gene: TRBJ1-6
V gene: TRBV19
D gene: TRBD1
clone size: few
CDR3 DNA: TGTGCCAGTAGTGGGACAGGGGACATTTCACCCCTCCACTTT
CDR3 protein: CASSGTGDISPLHF

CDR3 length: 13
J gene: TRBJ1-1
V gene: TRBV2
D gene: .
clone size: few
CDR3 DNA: TGTGCCAGCAGTGAGACTGTGAACACTGAAGCTTTCTTT
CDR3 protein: CASSETVNTEAFF

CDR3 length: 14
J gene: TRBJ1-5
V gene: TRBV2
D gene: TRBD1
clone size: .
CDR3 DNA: TGTGCCAGCAGGACAGGGAATAGCAATCAGCCCCAGCATTTT
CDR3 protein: CASRTGNSNQPQHF

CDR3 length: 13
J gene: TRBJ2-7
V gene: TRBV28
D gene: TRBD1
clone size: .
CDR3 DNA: TGTGCCAGCAGTCGGGACAGCTCCTACGAGCAGTACTTC
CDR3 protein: CASSRDSSYEQYF

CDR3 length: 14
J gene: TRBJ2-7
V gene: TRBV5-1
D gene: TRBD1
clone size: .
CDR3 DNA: TGCGCCAGCAGCCAGGACAGGGGTGCCTACGAGCAGTACTTC
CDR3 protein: CASSQDRGAYEQYF

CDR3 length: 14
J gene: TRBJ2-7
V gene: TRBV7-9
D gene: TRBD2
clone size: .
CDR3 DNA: TGTGCCAGCAGCTTAGGCGGGGGGGTCTACGAGCAGTACTTC
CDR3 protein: CASSLGGGVYEQYF